Described below is a single T cell receptor (beta chain) sequence and its context. Per the original methods: Reference gene primers were amplified, and this amplification served to estimate nucleated cell counts. The table came from immunoSEQ multiplex PCR; TCRdb's copy has only in-frame clones and leaves some out. The V and J calls and the clone size are those of that table, but D and trimming were determined from the DNA. The sample has roughly 120,000 clones; about 88% are singletons. This record belongs to a study of blood T cell repertoires in COVID-19. Whole-study context: Samples of COVID-19 (acute and convalescent) were obtained from the United States, Italy and Spain. T cells, B-cell-depleted T cells, or PBMCs supplied cDNA or gDNA.

This clonotype originated in a woman in her sixties or seventies who had recovered from COVID-19. Sequences were obtained from peripheral blood.

CDR3 bases: TGTGCCAGCAGCCACCTAGCGGGGGGCGGGGGTGAGCAGTTCTTC. It is translated as CASSHLAGGGGEQFF. The gene calls are TRBV3-1 (or the pseudogene TRBV3-2) and TRBJ2-1, with 11 bases fitting TRBD2. The CDR3 runs 15 residues. Germline V gene lookup returns CDR1 LGHDT and CDR2 YNNKEL (reference sequence). J gave up 9 bases and V 3 bases, and 7 bases lay outside the gene matches.